This TCR beta chain is from a study of chronic HIV infection and antiretroviral therapy. MiXCR, applied by TCRdb to the 5' RACE reads, yields one record per CDR3 protein. This repertoire shows approximately 40,000 distinct CDR3 sequences, around 8.7% found once; its top ten account for approximately 2.6%. This clonotype was counted between two and nine times. The CDR3 length is 16 residues. Germline values: CDR1 DFQATT, CDR2 SNEGSKA (reference sequence). V gave up 0 bases and J gave up 3 bases, with 15 bases separating them. The clonotype originates from an adult who had HIV and had not received antiretroviral therapy, or was an uninfected healthy control (not recorded which). The chain links TRBV20-1 to TRBJ1-5; D is unclear. The sample consisted of peripheral blood. The DNA of the CDR3 is TGCAGTGCTAGAGACCCCCAAGCAGGTGACAATCAGCCCCAGCATTTT. This codes for CSARDPQAGDNQPQHF.